What follows are 27 T cell receptor beta chains derived from one specimen sequenced in a study of cytomegalovirus exposure and HLA in healthy donors. This PCR relied on a set of 60 Vbeta primers and 13 Jbeta primers. Sequencing was performed with immunoSEQ multiplex PCR; in TCRdb, only in-frame clones are kept and a portion is missing. Of 150,000 to 180,000 clones in the sample, around 68% were seen once. Material: PBMCs. Source of these receptors: a man younger than 45 in good health and CMV-seronegative.

The rearrangement links TRBV7-9 to TRBJ1-3; D unresolved. The germline V gene has CDR1 SEHNR and CDR2 FQNEAQ (reference sequence). V lost 6 bases and J lost 0, with 12 bases in between. The CDR3 has 15 amino acids. The DNA of the CDR3 is TGTGCCAGCAGTAACAGACCTCTCTCTGGAAACACCATATATTTT. This encodes CASSNRPLSGNTIYF.

The genes are TRBV11-2 and TRBJ2-7, with TRBD2 matching 9 bases. V lost 0 bases and J lost 6; bases outside the gene matches: 9. The CDR3 has 16 residues. Germline-derived CDR1 and CDR2 are SGHAT and FQNNGV. The chain's CDR3 is CASSLDWLAGTGEQYF. The CDR3 region has the DNA TGTGCCAGCAGCTTAGATTGGCTAGCGGGGACGGGCGAGCAGTACTTC.

The chain has TRBV7-2 and TRBJ1-1; D gene uncertain. Trimming cost V 1 base and J 0 bases, with 9 bases left between them. The CDR3 covers 15 residues. Per germline, CDR1 SGHTA and CDR2 FQGNSA. The CDR3 spells CASSLGRVLNTEAFF. The CDR3 nucleotides are TGTGCCAGCAGCTTAGGTCGGGTACTGAACACTGAAGCTTTCTTT.

The chain recombines TRBV6-6 with TRBJ1-4; possibly TRBD1 for D (5 bases). The germline V and J ends were trimmed by 5 bases and 7 bases, with 14 bases remaining between them. Germline V gives CDR1 MNHNY, CDR2 SVGAGI (reference sequence). The CDR3 length is 14 residues. Written as DNA, the CDR3 is TGTGCCAGCAGTACAGGACCCTCTTTTGAAAAACTGTTTTTT. It yields the protein CASSTGPSFEKLFF.

The V and J genes are TRBV4-2 and TRBJ1-4; TRBD1 aligns across 10 bases. The germline V gene encodes CDR1 LGHNA and CDR2 YNFKEQ. J gave up 8 bases and V 4 bases, and 4 bases lay outside the gene matches. The CDR3 extends over 14 amino acids. The CDR3 nucleotides are TGTGCCAGCAGCCGCGGACAGGGGGAGGAAAAACTGTTTTTT. This gives the protein CASSRGQGEEKLFF.

This clone was seen just once. The rearrangement uses TRBV27 and TRBJ2-7; a weak D match, TRBD2 (6 bases). The CDR3 loop spans 15 amino acids. The ends were cut back, 2 bases at V and 3 bases at J, with 14 bases in the middle. The V gene's germline CDR1 is MNHEY and CDR2 SMNVEV (reference sequence). The CDR3 DNA follows: TGTGCCAGCAGTTTAAAAGGAGAGGGAGGCTACGAGCAGTACTTC. It specifies CASSLKGEGGYEQYF.

The chain has TRBV2 and TRBJ1-3; D is unresolved. Germline CDR1 reads SNHLY; CDR2 reads FYNNEI. The CDR3 has 16 amino acids. V was pared by 5 bases and J by 0 bases, with 14 bases between. CDR3 coding DNA: TGTGCCAGCAGTCCCAGGTTCCCCCGCTCTGGAAACACCATATATTTT. Translated: CASSPRFPRSGNTIYF. Drawing the rest from reference TRBV2 and TRBJ1-3, the complete variable domain is EPEVTQTPSHQVTQMGQEVILRCVPISNHLYFYWYRQILGQKVEFLVSFYNNEISEKSEIFDDQFSVERPDGSNFTLKIRSTKLEDSAMYFCASSPRFPRSGNTIYFGEGSWLTVV.

V usage is TRBV4-3 and J usage is TRBJ2-2; no clear D. CDR1 LGHNA and CDR2 YSLEER come from the germline V gene. CDR3 length: 14 amino acids. The V gene lost 0 bases and the J gene lost 4 bases, with 6 bases spanning the gap. In DNA, the CDR3 is TGCGCCAGCAGCCAAGATCTGCGCACCGGGGAGCTGTTTTTT. Protein sequence: CASSQDLRTGELFF.

The chain carries TRBV6-1 and TRBJ2-1; tentatively, D is TRBD2 (5 bases). V shed 2 bases and J shed 8 bases, with 7 bases lying between them. The CDR3 has 12 amino acids. From germline, CDR1 is MNHNS and CDR2 SASEGT. DNA of the CDR3: TGTGCCAGCAGTGAACGGACTTATGAGCAGTTCTTC. It encodes CASSERTYEQFF.

This clone appeared a few times. An end of the junction differs from the germline gene, which may be a read error. The chain links TRBV19 to TRBJ1-6; D might be TRBD1 (6 bases). CDR1 LNHDA and CDR2 SQIVND come from the germline V gene (reference sequence). CDR3 length: 14 amino acids. The CDR3 here is CASSIGQGNSPLNF. CDR3 DNA sequence: TGTGCCAGTAGTATCGGTCAGGGGAATTCACCCCTCAACTTT.

About this clone: Compared with germline, one end of the junction differs, possibly owing to a read error. V is TRBV7-9 and J is TRBJ1-2; D might be TRBD1 (5 bases). Germline lookup yields CDR1 SEHNR and CDR2 FQNEAQ (reference sequence). The CDR3 is made up of 12 amino acids. For the CDR3, the DNA is TGTTCCAGCGAAGATGCAGGGCCTGGCTACACCTTC. Encoded protein: CSSEDAGPGYTF.

This chain links TRBV7-2 with TRBJ2-7; D is ambiguous. The CDR3 totals 14 residues. CDR1 is SGHTA, CDR2 FQGNSA, per germline. Trimming shortened V by 1 base and J by 2 bases, and 9 bases separated the two germline ends. The CDR3 sequence: CASSLDARTYEQYF. For the CDR3, the DNA is TGTGCCAGCAGCTTAGATGCGCGGACCTACGAGCAGTACTTC.

This sequence joins TRBV6-1 and TRBJ1-5; no firm D call. Germline CDR1 MNHNS, CDR2 SASEGT. This CDR3 contains 13 residues. Trimming took 4 bases from V and 5 from J, leaving 9 bases between them. The CDR3 DNA reads as TGTGCCAGCAGTGGGTCGGGGTATCAGCCCCAGCATTTT. It codes for CASSGSGYQPQHF.

This clone was counted a single time. The chain links TRBV5-1 to TRBJ2-1; weak D call: TRBD1 (5 bases). Germline loops: CDR1 SGHRS, CDR2 YFSETQ. The CDR3 runs to 14 residues. Trimming stripped 0 bases from V and 3 bases from J, with 7 bases between. CDR3 sequence reads: CASSLATDYNEQFF. CDR3 nucleotide sequence: TGCGCCAGCAGCTTGGCGACAGACTACAATGAGCAGTTCTTC. Combining the CDR3 with reference TRBV5-1 and TRBJ2-1 gives the whole variable domain KAGVTQTPRYLIKTRGQQVTLSCSPISGHRSVSWYQQTPGQGLQFLFEYFSETQRNKGNFPGRFSGRQFSNSRSEMNVSTLELGDSALYLCASSLATDYNEQFFGPGTRLTVL.

In its sample, this clone was seen once. The rearrangement links TRBV5-1 to TRBJ2-7, with TRBD1 matching 7 bases. Germline V lookup: CDR1 SGHRS, CDR2 YFSETQ. Trimming cost V 5 bases and J 2 bases; bases outside gene matches: 7. The CDR3 runs to 14 residues. In nucleotides, the CDR3 is TGCGCCAGCAGGTTAGGCACAGGGGCCTACGAGCAGTACTTC. Encoded protein: CASRLGTGAYEQYF.

This chain connects TRBV7-3 to TRBJ2-3; 9 bases map to TRBD2. This CDR3 has 14 amino acids. Germline values: CDR1 SGHTA, CDR2 FQGTGA. J gave up 5 bases and V 3 bases, and 3 bases lay outside the gene matches. The CDR3 loop reads CASSLAGGKDTQYF. CDR3 DNA sequence: TGTGCCAGCAGCTTGGCGGGGGGGAAAGATACGCAGTATTTT.

V and J are TRBV28 and TRBJ1-5; D not resolved. The CDR3 sequence is 14 residues long. The V gene's germline CDR1 is MDHEN and CDR2 SYDVKM. V lost 4 bases to trimming and J lost 4 bases, with 11 bases between them. The chain's CDR3 is CASSWADLNQPQHF. In nucleotides, the CDR3 is TGTGCCAGCAGTTGGGCAGACCTTAATCAGCCCCAGCATTTT.

J is TRBJ2-7 and V is TRBV18; 7 bases align to TRBD1. V lost 3 bases and J lost 6; bases outside the gene matches: 8. Germline-derived CDR1 and CDR2 are KGHSH and LQKENI. CDR3 length: 14 amino acids. In nucleotides, the CDR3 is TGTGCCAGCTCACCTTATACAGGGGATTCCGAGCAGTACTTC. Translation gives CASSPYTGDSEQYF.

This clone was seen a single time. The chain is built from TRBV7-9 and TRBJ1-2, with no clear D. The CDR3 extends over 12 amino acids. V was pared by 3 bases and J by 2 bases, with 4 bases between. Germline V CDR1 and CDR2: SEHNR, FQNEAQ (reference sequence). The CDR3 region is CASSFENYGYTF. The CDR3 bases are TGTGCCAGCAGCTTCGAGAACTATGGCTACACCTTC.

Regarding this clone: The final CDR3 position lacks the conserved phenylalanine or tryptophan, pointing to a likely read error. V gene TRBV6-6 combines with J gene TRBJ1-5, with D perhaps TRBD1 (5 bases). The CDR3 spans 13 residues. The germline V and J ends were trimmed by 6 bases and 10 bases, with 16 bases remaining between them. Germline V gives CDR1 MNHNY, CDR2 SVGAGI (reference sequence). The CDR3 spells CASSPRQGGPQHS. The DNA of the CDR3 is TGTGCCAGCAGCCCCCGGCAGGGCGGACCCCAGCATTCT.

J is TRBJ2-3 and V is TRBV7-8; 8 nucleotides line up with TRBD1. Germline V gene sequence: CDR1 SGHVS, CDR2 FQNEAQ. The CDR3 extends over 16 amino acids. The junction had 7 bases not matched to a gene; V was cut back by 5 bases and J by 0 bases. The CDR3 region has the DNA TGTGCCAGCAGCGCGCAGGGGGCAGTCAGCACAGATACGCAGTATTTT. Protein sequence: CASSAQGAVSTDTQYF.

The V gene is TRBV11-3, the J gene TRBJ2-2; D perhaps matches TRBD2 (6 bases). V shed 4 bases and J shed 0 bases, with 9 bases lying between them. CDR1 SGHNT and CDR2 YENEEA come from the germline V gene. This CDR3 has 15 residues. CDR3 bases: TGTGCCAGCAGCTCGGGACTTTCGAACACCGGGGAGCTGTTTTTT. This gives the protein CASSSGLSNTGELFF.

The chain uses TRBV28 and TRBJ1-5; D is perhaps TRBD1 (6 bases). CDR1 MDHEN and CDR2 SYDVKM come from the germline V gene. V gave up 1 base and J gave up 4 bases, with 11 bases separating them. CDR3 length: 15 amino acids. CDR3 sequence (DNA): TGTGCCAGCAGTTTATCGTTGGACAGAAATCAGCCCCAGCATTTT. Its protein is CASSLSLDRNQPQHF.

The CDR3 DNA reads TGTGCCCAATCGGTCGCCAGGGGGCTTAACACCGGGGAGCTGTTTTTT. This translates into CAQSVARGLNTGELFF. The V gene is TRBV27, the J gene TRBJ2-2, with 8 nucleotides matching TRBD1. This CDR3 contains 16 residues. Trimming cost V 11 bases and J 2 bases; bases outside gene matches: 13. Germline CDR1 is MNHEY and CDR2 is SMNVEV (reference sequence).

The chain joins TRBV29-1 to TRBJ1-2; 7 nucleotides line up with TRBD1. This CDR3 comprises 14 residues. The V gene end was trimmed by 6 bases and the J gene end by 0 bases; junction bases not matched to a gene: 7. Germline CDR1 SQVTM, CDR2 ANQGSEA. The CDR3 sequence: CSVGGQEANYGYTF. The CDR3 region has the DNA TGCAGCGTGGGCGGACAGGAGGCTAACTATGGCTACACCTTC.

The chain recombines TRBV30 with TRBJ1-5; 7 bases line up with TRBD1. Germline CDR1 is GTSNPN and CDR2 is SVGIG (reference sequence). V was clipped by 2 bases and J by 6 bases; unmatched bases: 4. The CDR3 is 13 amino acids. The CDR3 is CAWSRSGGQPQHF. The CDR3 DNA follows: TGTGCCTGGAGTCGCTCAGGGGGTCAGCCCCAGCATTTT.

The chain employs TRBV7-2 and TRBJ2-7; 8 bases agree with TRBD2. Germline values: CDR1 SGHTA, CDR2 FQGNSA. This CDR3 has 14 amino acids. The J segment lost 5 bases and the V segment lost 5 bases, leaving 8 bases of the junction unmatched. The CDR3 reads CASSQGGGIHEQYF. As DNA, the CDR3 is TGTGCCAGCAGCCAGGGCGGGGGGATACACGAGCAGTACTTC.